The clone carrying this TCR beta chain was observed many times. TCRdb analysed the 5' RACE reads with MiXCR anew, one entry per CDR3 protein. The sample lists around 34,000 distinct CDR3 sequences; approximately 7.7% were seen once. The data originate from a study of T-cell memory formation after mild COVID-19. V lost 0 bases to trimming and J lost 0 bases; unmatched junction nucleotides: 4. Germline V lookup: CDR1 MNHNY, CDR2 SVGAGI (reference sequence). The CDR3 consists of 17 residues. The TCR sequence derives from a man younger than 35 who had mild COVID-19 (a few samples of this study predate the infection). Cell type and time point are not known. Sequencing was done on a sample of PBMCs or a T cell subset sorted from them (not recorded which). The rearrangement links TRBV6-6 to TRBJ1-3, with 8 bases matching TRBD1. The CDR3: CASSYSYRGSSGNTIYF. The CDR3 nucleotides read TGTGCCAGCAGTTACTCGTACAGGGGGAGCTCTGGAAACACCATATATTTT.